This T cell receptor (beta chain) was captured by sequencing in a study of technical replicates of blood from a few donors. This CDR3 is built from 15 residues. The germline V gene has CDR1 PRHDT and CDR2 FYEKMQ (reference sequence). The trim removed 2 bases at V and 7 bases at J, leaving 10 bases unmatched. The repertoire was sequenced with immunoSEQ multiplex PCR; TCRdb's copy has only in-frame clones and lacks some. The sample contains 75,000 to 100,000 clones, over 85% of which appear only once. The material sequenced was T cells isolated from PBMCs. The chain uses TRBV13 and TRBJ2-7, with 8 bases lining up with TRBD1. This receptor was taken from a human donor in good health. The CDR3 region is CASSLTEDRAQEQYF. The CDR3 DNA reads as TGTGCCAGCAGCTTAACCGAGGACAGGGCTCAAGAGCAGTACTTC.